Following are 32 T cell receptor beta chains from one sample sequenced in a study of blood T cell repertoires in COVID-19 (TCRdb year 2020). Library prep was done by the immunoSEQ multiplex PCR assay. TCRdb carries this immuneACCESS record with in-frame sequences only. Its versions omit some clonotypes, under half of them owing to an unresolved V gene in the studies checked, with the rest unexplained. This sample has roughly 230,000 clones in its table, and 87% of those were observed once. The biggest ten clones account for more than 7% of the sample. The source material was PBMCs or T cells enriched from blood (not recorded which). Source of these receptors: a man younger than 45 in a cohort exposed to, infected with or recovered from COVID-19 (not recorded which).

The chain combines TRBV19 with TRBJ2-7, with D unclear. V lost 5 bases to trimming and J lost 3 bases, with 5 bases between them. Germline assignment: CDR1 LNHDA and CDR2 SQIVND (reference sequence). CDR3 length equals 11 residues. The CDR3: CASSASYEQYF. For the CDR3, the DNA is TGTGCCAGTAGTGCTAGCTACGAGCAGTACTTC.

This chain uses TRBV5-1 with TRBJ2-3, with 14 bases aligning to TRBD2. Germline CDR1 SGHRS, CDR2 YFSETQ. The CDR3 contains 17 residues. The V and J ends lost 4 bases and 3 bases, in that order; junction bases with no gene match: 7. CDR3 residues: CASSQPGLAGVTDTQYF. The CDR3 DNA follows: TGCGCCAGCAGCCAACCGGGACTAGCGGGAGTAACAGATACGCAGTATTTT.

Here the CDR3 reads CASSSVAGGGINEQFF. DNA of the CDR3: TGTGCCAGCAGCTCCGTAGCGGGAGGGGGTATCAATGAGCAGTTCTTC. The chain combines TRBV7-3 with TRBJ2-1, with 11 bases identical to TRBD2. Germline assignment: CDR1 SGHTA and CDR2 FQGTGA. V lost 4 bases and J lost 6; bases outside the gene matches: 8. CDR3 length: 16 residues. Based on the CDR3 plus reference TRBV7-3 and TRBJ2-1, the full variable domain is GAGVSQTPSNKVTEKGKYVELRCDPISGHTALYWYRQSLGQGPEFLIYFQGTGAADDSGLPNDRFFAVRPEGSVSTLKIQRTERGDSAVYLCASSSVAGGGINEQFFGPGTRLTVL.

This clone was seen once. The chain couples TRBV20-1 to TRBJ1-1; no reliable D call. Per germline, CDR1 DFQATT and CDR2 SNEGSKA (reference sequence). Trimming removed 6 bases from V and 1 base from J, with 6 bases in between. CDR3 length: 11 amino acids. The chain's CDR3 is CSARRNTEAFF. The CDR3 region has the DNA TGCAGTGCGCGGAGGAACACTGAAGCTTTCTTT.

The chain carries TRBV4-3 and TRBJ2-6; D is ambiguous. The CDR3 totals 16 residues. Looked up from germline, CDR1 is LGHNA and CDR2 is YSLEER. V was cut by 3 bases and J by 6 bases, with 15 bases left in between. This CDR3 is CASSQALDTLANVLTF. In nucleotides, the CDR3 is TGCGCCAGCAGCCAGGCCCTCGACACTTTGGCCAACGTCCTGACTTTC.

V gene TRBV4-1 combines with J gene TRBJ2-7, with 7 bases matching TRBD1. V was clipped by 4 bases and J by 2 bases; unmatched bases: 11. Germline CDR1 reads MGHRA; CDR2 reads YSYEKL. CDR3 size: 16 residues. The CDR3 loop reads CASSLQTGTLTYEQYF. For the CDR3, the DNA is TGCGCCAGCAGCCTCCAGACAGGGACCTTAACCTACGAGCAGTACTTC.

This sequence joins TRBV5-1 and TRBJ2-4; D is unclear. Germline CDR1 is SGHRS and CDR2 is YFSETQ. This CDR3 is 17 amino acids long. V lost 0 bases to trimming and J lost 1 base, with 14 bases between them. This CDR3 reads CASSLDLKLRAKNIQYF. The CDR3 region has the DNA TGCGCCAGCAGCTTGGATCTAAAACTTCGGGCCAAAAACATTCAGTACTTC.

This sequence joins TRBV5-8 and TRBJ1-2; 7 nucleotides agree with TRBD1. The CDR3 length is 11 residues. Germline V lookup: CDR1 SGHTS, CDR2 YDEGEE. The CDR3 reads CALGGYYGYTF. The CDR3 DNA reads as TGTGCGTTAGGGGGCTACTATGGCTACACCTTC.

The rearrangement joins TRBV27 to TRBJ2-6, with 8 positions matching TRBD2. Germline V gives CDR1 MNHEY, CDR2 SMNVEV (reference sequence). The CDR3 sequence is 15 residues long. J lost 0 bases, V lost 7 bases, and 2 bases had no gene match. CDR3 sequence (DNA): TGTGCCAGCACACGGGGGGGCTCTGGGGCCAACGTCCTGACTTTC. Translating it yields CASTRGGSGANVLTF.

The chain links TRBV2 to TRBJ2-2, with TRBD2 as a possible D gene (6 bases). Per the germline V gene, CDR1 is SNHLY and CDR2 is FYNNEI. The CDR3 is made up of 14 amino acids. The V gene lost 3 bases and the J gene lost 5 bases, with 10 bases spanning the gap. CDR3 sequence: CASSDGGLTGELFF. The CDR3 coding sequence is TGTGCCAGCAGTGACGGGGGTTTAACCGGGGAGCTGTTTTTT.

The genes are TRBV6-6 and TRBJ2-4, with TRBD2 identical over 10 bases. Germline lookup yields CDR1 MNHNY and CDR2 SVGAGI (reference sequence). This CDR3 contains 14 residues. V shed 10 bases, J shed 7 bases, and the junction held 10 bases outside the gene matches. This CDR3 is CATLAGGRSNIQYF. The CDR3, as DNA: TGTGCCACCTTAGCGGGAGGTCGTAGCAACATTCAGTACTTC.

V and J are TRBV4-2 and TRBJ2-5; D possibly corresponds to TRBD2 (6 bases). Trimming shortened V by 3 bases and J by 5 bases, and 10 bases separated the two germline ends. CDR1 LGHNA and CDR2 YNFKEQ come from the germline V gene. The CDR3 sequence is 13 residues long. CDR3 protein: CASSHRLGETQYF. CDR3 DNA: TGTGCCAGCAGCCATCGACTAGGGGAGACCCAGTACTTC.

The chain combines TRBV24-1 with TRBJ2-2; weak D call: TRBD2 (7 bases). The germline gives CDR1 KGHDR, CDR2 SFDVKD. The CDR3 spans 16 residues. The V end lost 7 bases, the J end lost 6 bases, and 20 bases lay between the germline ends. Here the CDR3 reads CATSRGGTGWSGELFF. For the CDR3, the DNA is TGTGCCACCAGCCGCGGGGGAACAGGGTGGTCCGGGGAGCTGTTTTTT.

The chain couples TRBV5-1 to TRBJ2-3; the match to TRBD2 covers 12 bases. Per germline, CDR1 SGHRS and CDR2 YFSETQ. The V and J ends lost 0 bases and 4 bases, in that order; junction bases with no gene match: 0. This CDR3 is built from 15 residues. CDR3 amino acids: CASSLASGRADTQYF. In nucleotides, the CDR3 is TGCGCCAGCAGCTTGGCTAGCGGGAGGGCAGATACGCAGTATTTT.

V is TRBV9 and J is TRBJ2-3; no firm D call. Germline CDR1 SGDLS, CDR2 YYNGEE. This CDR3 is 12 amino acids long. V was pared by 0 bases and J by 5 bases, with 4 bases between. CDR3 nucleotides: TGTGCCAGCAGCGTAGGAGAAGATACGCAGTATTTT. Translated, it gives CASSVGEDTQYF. The full variable domain, rest sourced from reference TRBV9 and TRBJ2-3, is DSGVTQTPKHLITATGQRVTLRCSPRSGDLSVYWYQQSLDQGLQFLIQYYNGEERAKGNILERFSAQQFPDLHSELNLSSLELGDSALYFCASSVGEDTQYFGPGTRLTVL.

This rearrangement joins TRBV28 to TRBJ2-7, with D unresolved. Looked up from germline, CDR1 is MDHEN and CDR2 is SYDVKM. Trimming cost V 7 bases and J 2 bases, with 12 bases left between them. The CDR3 runs 13 residues. For the CDR3, the DNA is TGTGCCAGCACTTCGCTCCACACCTACGAGCAGTACTTC. It yields the protein CASTSLHTYEQYF.

J is TRBJ2-1 and V is TRBV27; tentatively, D is TRBD1 (5 bases). Germline CDR1 and CDR2: MNHEY and SMNVEV (reference sequence). The CDR3 covers 19 residues. The V gene lost 3 bases and the J gene lost 0 bases, with 21 bases spanning the gap. In DNA, the CDR3 is TGTGCCAGCAGTTTGTCATTTTCGGGTTACGACAGCTCCTACAATGAGCAGTTCTTC. It translates to CASSLSFSGYDSSYNEQFF.

The V and J genes are TRBV28 and TRBJ1-1, with a weak D call TRBD1 (5 bases). This CDR3 contains 13 residues. V gave up 6 bases and J gave up 8 bases, with 16 bases separating them. Germline V gene sequence: CDR1 MDHEN, CDR2 SYDVKM. CDR3 loop: CASRRPQGPEAFF. CDR3 nucleotide sequence: TGTGCCAGCAGACGACCTCAGGGCCCCGAAGCTTTCTTT.

The rearrangement links TRBV6-6 to TRBJ2-7; unclear D gene. V lost 3 bases and J 5 bases, leaving 8 bases between the germline ends. This CDR3 is 12 amino acids long. Germline loops: CDR1 MNHNY, CDR2 SVGAGI (reference sequence). The CDR3: CASSYSYDEQYF. CDR3 bases: TGTGCCAGCAGTTATAGTTACGACGAGCAGTACTTC.

This clone was found a few times. The chain couples TRBV7-9 to TRBJ2-1, with D unresolved. Germline V gives CDR1 SEHNR, CDR2 FQNEAQ (reference sequence). Trimming pared 4 bases from V and 7 bases from J, leaving 14 bases between. The CDR3 extends over 14 amino acids. The CDR3 region has the DNA TGTGCCAGCAGCTCCCGGAACTACGTTAATGAGCAGTTCTTC. Its protein is CASSSRNYVNEQFF. The full variable domain, rest sourced from reference TRBV7-9 and TRBJ2-1, is DTGVSQNPRHKITKRGQNVTFRCDPISEHNRLYWYRQTLGQGPEFLTYFQNEAQLEKSRLLSDRFSAERPKGSFSTLEIQRTEQGDSAMYLCASSSRNYVNEQFFGPGTRLTVL.

This chain joins TRBV29-1 and TRBJ2-7; a possible D gene is TRBD1 (6 bases). The CDR3 runs 13 residues. V lost 6 bases and J lost 0, with 12 bases in between. The germline V gene encodes CDR1 SQVTM and CDR2 ANQGSEA. CDR3 nucleotides: TGCAGCGTGCCCCGGGACAACTCCTACGAGCAGTACTTC. It is translated as CSVPRDNSYEQYF.

The chain has TRBV6-2 or TRBV6-3 and TRBJ2-7; D is ambiguous. This CDR3 comprises 13 residues. The germline V gene has CDR1 MNHEY and CDR2 SVGEGT. V was pared by 6 bases and J by 2 bases, with 11 bases between. This chain's CDR3 is CASSRDIPYEQYF. As DNA, the CDR3 is TGTGCCAGCAGCCGCGACATTCCCTACGAGCAGTACTTC.

This chain joins TRBV16 and TRBJ1-5; D perhaps matches TRBD1 (5 bases). CDR3 length equals 15 residues. V was cut by 0 bases and J by 6 bases, with 12 bases left in between. Germline loops: CDR1 KGHSY, CDR2 FQNENV. The CDR3 coding sequence is TGTGCCAGCAGCCAATCGGGGGGGATAAGTCAGCCCCAGCATTTT. Amino acid sequence: CASSQSGGISQPQHF. Together with reference TRBV16 and TRBJ1-5, the CDR3 gives the full variable domain: GEEVAQTPKHLVRGEGQKAKLYCAPIKGHSYVFWYQQVLKNEFKFLISFQNENVFDETGMPKERFSAKCLPNSPCSLEIQATKLEDSAVYFCASSQSGGISQPQHFGDGTRLSIL.

This sequence joins TRBV9 and TRBJ2-7; TRBD2 is a possible D gene (6 bases). Germline assignment: CDR1 SGDLS and CDR2 YYNGEE. Trimming shortened V by 4 bases and J by 4 bases, and 18 bases separated the two germline ends. CDR3 size: 15 residues. CDR3 in amino acids: CASSIGGGTSYEQYF. CDR3 coding DNA: TGTGCCAGCAGCATCGGGGGAGGTACCTCTTACGAGCAGTACTTC.

This clone has more than one count but fewer than ten. The J gene is TRBJ2-5, the V gene TRBV28; D not resolved. CDR1 is MDHEN and CDR2 is SYDVKM in the germline V gene. This CDR3 spans 15 amino acids. The V end was cut by 6 bases, the J end by 1 base, with 15 bases between. CDR3 in amino acids: CASRGDSEIQETQYF. Written as DNA, the CDR3 is TGTGCCAGCAGAGGAGACTCAGAGATCCAAGAGACCCAGTACTTC.

This rearrangement joins TRBV14 to TRBJ2-5; 7 positions agree with TRBD2. Trimming took 4 bases from V and 2 from J; bases not matched to a gene: 4. CDR1 is SGHDN, CDR2 FVKESK, per germline. CDR3 length: 14 amino acids. DNA for the CDR3: TGTGCCAGCAGCCGGGACTACCCACAAGAGACCCAGTACTTC. It codes for CASSRDYPQETQYF.

The rearrangement uses TRBV6-5 and TRBJ1-2; 9 bases fit TRBD1. J gave up 7 bases and V 8 bases, and 11 bases lay outside the gene matches. Per the germline V gene, CDR1 is MNHEY and CDR2 is SVGAGI. The CDR3 sequence is 14 residues long. CDR3 amino acids: CASFMGQGSGGYTF. The CDR3 region has the DNA TGTGCCAGCTTCATGGGACAGGGTTCCGGTGGCTACACCTTC.

The genes are TRBV4-2 and TRBJ2-6, with 8 bases aligning to TRBD1. Trimming removed 1 base from V and 0 bases from J; junction bases left unmatched: 11. Germline CDR1 and CDR2: LGHNA and YNFKEQ. CDR3 length: 20 residues. This chain's CDR3 is CASSQGLLDRVSSGANVLTF. CDR3 in DNA: TGTGCCAGCAGCCAAGGGCTTCTGGACAGGGTTAGCTCTGGGGCCAACGTCCTGACTTTC.

This chain uses TRBV14 with TRBJ2-1; the match to TRBD2 covers 7 bases. V shed 1 base and J 9 bases; nucleotides not matched to a gene: 9. The CDR3 extends over 15 amino acids. The germline V gene has CDR1 SGHDN and CDR2 FVKESK. The CDR3 loop reads CASSQVVGRASEQFF. Here the CDR3 DNA reads TGTGCCAGCAGCCAAGTTGTGGGGAGGGCCAGTGAGCAGTTCTTC.

The chain is built from TRBV7-8 and TRBJ2-3; tentative D call: TRBD2 (6 bases). The V gene's germline CDR1 is SGHVS and CDR2 FQNEAQ. V lost 3 bases, J lost 0 bases, and 13 bases lay in between. The CDR3 runs to 16 residues. Written as DNA, the CDR3 is TGTGCCAGCAGCTTTCGGTCTAGCGATAGCACAGATACGCAGTATTTT. It translates to CASSFRSSDSTDTQYF.

This clone was observed a few times. The chain uses TRBV15 and TRBJ1-2; 9 positions match TRBD1. With 5 bases clipped from V and 4 bases from J, the junction kept 5 bases outside the gene matches. Germline-derived CDR1 and CDR2 are LNHNV and YYDKDF (reference sequence). CDR3 size: 14 residues. CDR3 region: CATSRQGETYGYTF. The CDR3 bases are TGTGCCACCAGCCGACAGGGGGAAACCTATGGCTACACCTTC.

The chain links TRBV7-8 to TRBJ2-3; D unclear. V lost 1 base to trimming and J lost 3 bases, with 20 bases between them. CDR3 length: 18 residues. The germline V gene encodes CDR1 SGHVS and CDR2 FQNEAQ. The CDR3 is CASSLVDRRIVLTDTQYF. Written as DNA, the CDR3 is TGTGCCAGCAGCTTAGTAGATCGCCGAATAGTTCTGACAGATACGCAGTATTTT.